What follows are 8 T cell receptor beta chains derived from one specimen sequenced in a study of blood T cell repertoires in COVID-19. Profiled with immunoSEQ multiplex PCR; TCRdb holds only in-frame clones, not every one. Here the sample spans around 330,000 clones, roughly 89% being singletons. The sequenced material came from PBMCs or T cells enriched from blood (not recorded which). Source of these receptors: a man in his fifties or sixties who had recovered from COVID-19.

This chain uses TRBV6-2 or TRBV6-3 with TRBJ2-3; unclear D gene. The CDR3 extends over 13 amino acids. Per germline, CDR1 MNHEY and CDR2 SVGEGT. V was clipped by 3 bases and J by 6 bases, with 10 bases between them. The CDR3 protein is CASSYRVMDTQYF. The CDR3 coding sequence is TGTGCCAGCAGTTATCGAGTAATGGATACGCAGTATTTT.

The J gene is TRBJ2-1, the V gene TRBV5-5, with unresolved D. The CDR3 extends over 12 amino acids. The germline gives CDR1 SGHKS, CDR2 YYEKEE (reference sequence). Trimming shortened V by 4 bases and J by 4 bases, and 6 bases separated the two germline ends. The CDR3 loop is CASSPMYNEQFF. In DNA, the CDR3 is TGTGCCAGCAGCCCCATGTACAATGAGCAGTTCTTC.

The chain couples TRBV30 to TRBJ2-7; the match to TRBD2 covers 9 bases. The V gene's germline CDR1 is GTSNPN and CDR2 SVGIG (reference sequence). V gave up 3 bases and J gave up 5 bases; unmatched junction bases: 8. The CDR3 runs 14 residues. This chain's CDR3 is CAWRTSGLSHEQYF. The CDR3 DNA reads as TGTGCCTGGAGGACTAGCGGCCTGAGCCACGAGCAGTACTTC.

V usage is TRBV5-1 and J usage is TRBJ2-7; maybe TRBD2 (6 bases). The CDR3 is 14 amino acids. V lost 4 bases and J 1 base, leaving 12 bases between the germline ends. Germline V lookup: CDR1 SGHRS, CDR2 YFSETQ. The CDR3 sequence is CASSQKTSSYEQYF. The CDR3 DNA is TGCGCCAGCAGCCAAAAGACTAGTTCCTACGAGCAGTACTTC.

V is TRBV7-2 and J is TRBJ1-5; 8 nucleotides align to TRBD1. This CDR3 spans 15 amino acids. V shed 1 base and J 7 bases; nucleotides not matched to a gene: 6. Germline lookup yields CDR1 SGHTA and CDR2 FQGNSA. The CDR3 region has the DNA TGTGCCAGCAGCTTAGGGACAGGGACTATCCAGCCCCAGCATTTT. It codes for CASSLGTGTIQPQHF. Together with reference TRBV7-2 and TRBJ1-5, the CDR3 gives the full variable domain: GAGVSQSPSNKVTEKGKDVELRCDPISGHTALYWYRQSLGQGLEFLIYFQGNSAPDKSGLPSDRFSAERTGGSVSTLTIQRTQQEDSAVYLCASSLGTGTIQPQHFGDGTRLSIL.

The chain couples TRBV4-1 to TRBJ1-5, with D maybe TRBD1 (5 bases). Trimming stripped 0 bases from V and 5 bases from J, with 11 bases between. Germline-derived CDR1 and CDR2 are MGHRA and YSYEKL. There are 15 residues in the CDR3. The CDR3 spells CASSQDWGPHQPQHF. CDR3 sequence (DNA): TGCGCCAGCAGCCAAGATTGGGGCCCCCATCAGCCCCAGCATTTT.

V and J are TRBV7-9 and TRBJ2-3; 8 bases are a match to TRBD1. V shed 5 bases and J 5 bases; nucleotides not matched to a gene: 9. The length of the CDR3 is 15 residues. Germline lookup yields CDR1 SEHNR and CDR2 FQNEAQ (reference sequence). CDR3 region: CASSARQGAKDTQYF. The CDR3 nucleotides are TGTGCCAGCAGCGCCCGGCAGGGGGCGAAAGATACGCAGTATTTT.

This clone appeared once. This chain links TRBV7-3 with TRBJ2-1; 7 bases are shared with TRBD1. Unmatched junction bases numbered 11, after V lost 5 bases and J lost 10 bases. The CDR3 runs 14 residues. The germline V gene encodes CDR1 SGHTA and CDR2 FQGTGA. The CDR3 nucleotides read TGTGCCAGCAGCCCCTCCTTGACAGGGACCGAGCAGTTCTTC. The encoded protein is CASSPSLTGTEQFF.